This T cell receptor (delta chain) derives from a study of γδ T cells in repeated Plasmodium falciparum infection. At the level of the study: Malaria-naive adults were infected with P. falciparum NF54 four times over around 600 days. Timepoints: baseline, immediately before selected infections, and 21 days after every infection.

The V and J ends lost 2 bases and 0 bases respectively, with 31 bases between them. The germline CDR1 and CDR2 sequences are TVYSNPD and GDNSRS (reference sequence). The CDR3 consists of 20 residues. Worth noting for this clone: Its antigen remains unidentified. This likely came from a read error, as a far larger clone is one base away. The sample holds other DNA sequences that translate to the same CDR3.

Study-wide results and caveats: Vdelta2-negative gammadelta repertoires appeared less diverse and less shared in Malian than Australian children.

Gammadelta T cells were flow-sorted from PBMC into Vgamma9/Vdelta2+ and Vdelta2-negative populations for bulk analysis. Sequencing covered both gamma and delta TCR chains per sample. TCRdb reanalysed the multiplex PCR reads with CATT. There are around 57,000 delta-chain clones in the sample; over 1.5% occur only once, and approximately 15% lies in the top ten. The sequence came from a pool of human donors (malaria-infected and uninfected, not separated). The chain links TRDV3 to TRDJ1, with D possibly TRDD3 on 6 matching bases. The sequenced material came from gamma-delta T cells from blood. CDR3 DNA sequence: TGTGCCTTTGGCCGGCTGCGGTACCTGTACTGGGTCACGTACACCGATAAACTCATCTTT. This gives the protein CAFGRLRYLYWVTYTDKLIF.